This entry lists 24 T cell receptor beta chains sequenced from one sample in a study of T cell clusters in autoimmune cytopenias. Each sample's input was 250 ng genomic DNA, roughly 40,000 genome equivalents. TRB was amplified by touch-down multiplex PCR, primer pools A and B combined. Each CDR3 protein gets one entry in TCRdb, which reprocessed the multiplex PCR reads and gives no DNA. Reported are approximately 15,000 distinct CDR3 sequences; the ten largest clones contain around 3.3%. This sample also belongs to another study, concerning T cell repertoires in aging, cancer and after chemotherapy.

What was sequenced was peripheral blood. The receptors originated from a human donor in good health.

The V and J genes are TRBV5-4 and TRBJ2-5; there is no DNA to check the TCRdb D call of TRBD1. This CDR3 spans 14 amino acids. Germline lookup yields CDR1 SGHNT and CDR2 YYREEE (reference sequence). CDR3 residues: CASSSGQKQETQYF.

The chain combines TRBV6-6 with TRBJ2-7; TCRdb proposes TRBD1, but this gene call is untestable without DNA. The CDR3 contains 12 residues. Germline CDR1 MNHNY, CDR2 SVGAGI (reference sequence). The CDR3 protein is CASGDSSYEQYF.

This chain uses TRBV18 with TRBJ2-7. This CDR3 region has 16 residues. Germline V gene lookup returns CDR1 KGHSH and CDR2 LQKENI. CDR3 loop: CASSPGFVGSSYEQYF.

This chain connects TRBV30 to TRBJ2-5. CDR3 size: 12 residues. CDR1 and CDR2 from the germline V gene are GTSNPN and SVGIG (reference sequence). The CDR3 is CAWSYRGSAQYF.

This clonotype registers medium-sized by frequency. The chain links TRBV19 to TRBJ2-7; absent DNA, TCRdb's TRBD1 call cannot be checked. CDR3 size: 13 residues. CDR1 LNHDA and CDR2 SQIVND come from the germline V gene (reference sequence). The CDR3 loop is CASSPGRVYEQYF.

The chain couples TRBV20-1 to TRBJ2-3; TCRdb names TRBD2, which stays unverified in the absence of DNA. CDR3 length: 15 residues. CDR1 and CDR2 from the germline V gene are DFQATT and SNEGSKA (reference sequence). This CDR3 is CSAKPLAGYTDTQYF.

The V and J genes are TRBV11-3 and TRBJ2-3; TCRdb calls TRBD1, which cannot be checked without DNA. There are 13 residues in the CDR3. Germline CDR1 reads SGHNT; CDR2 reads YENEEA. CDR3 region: CASSLRAGDTQYF.

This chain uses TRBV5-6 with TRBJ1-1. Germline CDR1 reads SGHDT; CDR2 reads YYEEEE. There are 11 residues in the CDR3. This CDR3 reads CASSQNTEAFF.

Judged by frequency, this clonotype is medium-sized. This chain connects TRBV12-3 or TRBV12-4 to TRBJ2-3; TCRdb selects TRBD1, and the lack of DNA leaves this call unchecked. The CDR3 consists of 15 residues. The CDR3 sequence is CASSRSRGGSDTQYF.

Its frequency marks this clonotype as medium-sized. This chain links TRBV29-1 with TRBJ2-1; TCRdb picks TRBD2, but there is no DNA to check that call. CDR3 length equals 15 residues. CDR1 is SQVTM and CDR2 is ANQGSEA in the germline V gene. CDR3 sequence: CSGSRGLAGFNEQFF.

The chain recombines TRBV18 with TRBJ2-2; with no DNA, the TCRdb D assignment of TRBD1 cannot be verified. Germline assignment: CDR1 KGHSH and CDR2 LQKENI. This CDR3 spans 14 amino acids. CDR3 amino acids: CASSTTGNTGELFF.

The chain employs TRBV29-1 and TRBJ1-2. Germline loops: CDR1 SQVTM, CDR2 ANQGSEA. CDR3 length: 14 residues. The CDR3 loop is CSVELTTIEYGYTF.

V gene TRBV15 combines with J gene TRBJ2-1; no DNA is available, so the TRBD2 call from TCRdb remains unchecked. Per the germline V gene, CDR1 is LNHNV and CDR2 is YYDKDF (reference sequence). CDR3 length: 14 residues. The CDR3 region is CATRLAGAYNEQFF. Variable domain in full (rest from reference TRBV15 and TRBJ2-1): DAMVIQNPRYQVTQFGKPVTLSCSQTLNHNVMYWYQQKSSQAPKLLFHYYDKDFNNEADTPDNFQSRRPNTSFCFLDIRSPGLGDTAMYLCATRLAGAYNEQFFGPGTRLTVL.

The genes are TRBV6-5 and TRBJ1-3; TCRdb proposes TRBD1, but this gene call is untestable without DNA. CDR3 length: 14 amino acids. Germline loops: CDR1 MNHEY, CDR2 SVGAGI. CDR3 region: CASSLGARGNTIYF.

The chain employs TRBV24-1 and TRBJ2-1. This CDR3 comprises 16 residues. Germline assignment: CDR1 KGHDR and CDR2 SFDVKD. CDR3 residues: CATSEHRGGSYNEQFF.

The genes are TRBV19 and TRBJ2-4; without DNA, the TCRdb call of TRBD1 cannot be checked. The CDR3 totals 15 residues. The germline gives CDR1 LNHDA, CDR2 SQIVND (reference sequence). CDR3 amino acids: CASSIRDRGQDIQYF.

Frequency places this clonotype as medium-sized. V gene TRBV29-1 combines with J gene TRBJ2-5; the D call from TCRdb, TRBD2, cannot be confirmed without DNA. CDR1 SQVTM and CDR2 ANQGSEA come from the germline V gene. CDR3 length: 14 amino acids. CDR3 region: CSAGLTGNQETQYF.

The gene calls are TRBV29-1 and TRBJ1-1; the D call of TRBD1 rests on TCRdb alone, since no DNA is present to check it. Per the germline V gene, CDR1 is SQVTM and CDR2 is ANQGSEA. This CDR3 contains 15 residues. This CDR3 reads CSVEDRDRGGPEAFF.

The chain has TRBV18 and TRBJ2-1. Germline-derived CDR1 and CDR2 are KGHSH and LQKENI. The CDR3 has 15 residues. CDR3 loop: CASSPGTSTYNEQFF.

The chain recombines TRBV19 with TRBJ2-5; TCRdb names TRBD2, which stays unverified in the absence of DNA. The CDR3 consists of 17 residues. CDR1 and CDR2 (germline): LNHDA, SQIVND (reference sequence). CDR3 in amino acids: CASSIVDSGRARETQYF.

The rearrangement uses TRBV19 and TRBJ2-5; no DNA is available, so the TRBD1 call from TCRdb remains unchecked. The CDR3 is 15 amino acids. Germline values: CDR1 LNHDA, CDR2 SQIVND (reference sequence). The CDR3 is CASSSQGLLRETQYF.

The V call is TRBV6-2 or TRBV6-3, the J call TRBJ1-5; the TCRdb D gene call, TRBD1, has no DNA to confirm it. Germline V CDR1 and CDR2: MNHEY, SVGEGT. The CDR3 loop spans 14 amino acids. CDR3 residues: CASRGSQGTEPQHF.

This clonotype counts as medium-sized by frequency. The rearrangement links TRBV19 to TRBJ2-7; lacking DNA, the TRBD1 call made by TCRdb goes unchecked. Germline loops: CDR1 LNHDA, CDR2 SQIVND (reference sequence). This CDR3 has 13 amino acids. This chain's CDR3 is CASSIGQGNEQYF.

This CDR3 is CSVEDPGQGATEAFF. The chain employs TRBV29-1 and TRBJ1-1; TCRdb lists TRBD1, though no DNA is available to test this call. This CDR3 contains 15 residues. Germline CDR1 SQVTM, CDR2 ANQGSEA.